This is a list of T cell receptor beta chains from one sample in a study of CD8+ T cells in alopecia areata. Only in-frame clones appear in the TCRdb table, and some are missing; sequencing was by immunoSEQ multiplex PCR. This table has 150,000 to 200,000 clones, more than 55% appearing once. This sample comprised CD4+ T cells sorted from blood, obtained between weeks 47 and 50, from a patient treated with tofacitinib. These receptors all come from a human donor with alopecia areata. Each CDR3 is given with its conserved first and last residue. Each record gives: CDR3 DNA, CDR3 protein, D gene, J gene, clone size, V gene. The D gene is left open where the match is weak. For some rows the clone size is stated as once, few or many, or as a class when expanded; others skip it.

DNA: TGTGCCAGCTCTAGCGTCTCTAGCACAGATACGCAGTATTTT
CDR3: CASSSVSSTDTQYF
D: -
J: TRBJ2-3
size: -
V: TRBV2

DNA: TGCGCCAGCAGCGGAGCGGGGGCGGATACGCAGTATTTT
CDR3: CASSGAGADTQYF
D: TRBD2
J: TRBJ2-3
size: -
V: TRBV5-1

DNA: TGTGCCTTGACAGAAGGATCCTACGAGCAGTACTTC
CDR3: CALTEGSYEQYF
D: -
J: TRBJ2-7
size: -
V: TRBV30

DNA: TGTGCCTGGAGTGTAAGTCTGAGTGAAGCTTTCTTT
CDR3: CAWSVSLSEAFF
D: -
J: TRBJ1-1
size: -
V: TRBV30

DNA: TGCAGCGTTGAAAAGGGGACAGTATACAATGAGCAGTTCTTC
CDR3: CSVEKGTVYNEQFF
D: TRBD1
J: TRBJ2-1
size: -
V: TRBV29-1

DNA: TGCAGCGTTGGAGGGCAGTACGACTTAGGCTACACCTTC
CDR3: CSVGGQYDLGYTF
D: -
J: TRBJ1-2
size: -
V: TRBV29-1

DNA: TGTGCCAGCGGACAGATTGCTTATAATTCACCCCTCCACTTT
CDR3: CASGQIAYNSPLHF
D: -
J: TRBJ1-6
size: -
V: TRBV27

DNA: TGTGCCAGCAGCGTTAGTAGGGCCCCCTATGGCTACACCTTC
CDR3: CASSVSRAPYGYTF
D: -
J: TRBJ1-2
size: once
V: TRBV9

DNA: TGCGCCAGCAGCTTGGCCGGACTTGAGACCCAGTACTTC
CDR3: CASSLAGLETQYF
D: -
J: TRBJ2-5
size: -
V: TRBV5-1

DNA: TGCGCCAGCATGGATGGAGGGGGGGCCCCGAATGAGCAGTTCTTC
CDR3: CASMDGGGAPNEQFF
D: -
J: TRBJ2-1
size: -
V: TRBV5-1

DNA: TGTGCCTGGAGGATTACGGGAAGTGAAGCTTTCTTT
CDR3: CAWRITGSEAFF
D: -
J: TRBJ1-1
size: -
V: TRBV30

DNA: TGTGCCAGCCGTCGGCGGGGGGGTCCCCACGAGCAGTACTTC
CDR3: CASRRRGGPHEQYF
D: TRBD2
J: TRBJ2-7
size: -
V: TRBV13

DNA: TGTGCCAGCAGTTTAAGGAGAAACACCATATATTTT
CDR3: CASSLRRNTIYF
D: -
J: TRBJ1-3
size: few
V: TRBV28

DNA: TGTGCCATCACTCCTGGGGCGGGGACAGGGCACAACTATGGCTACACCTTC
CDR3: CAITPGAGTGHNYGYTF
D: TRBD1
J: TRBJ1-2
size: few
V: TRBV10-3

DNA: TGCAGCGTAACAGGGTCAGGGGCCAACGTCCTGACTTTC
CDR3: CSVTGSGANVLTF
D: -
J: TRBJ2-6
size: -
V: TRBV29-1

DNA: TGTGCCAGTAGAACCTCCCAGGGGACTGAAGCTTTCTTT
CDR3: CASRTSQGTEAFF
D: -
J: TRBJ1-1
size: once
V: TRBV19

DNA: TGTGCCAGCAGCCAAGAACAGGGCGATGGCTACACCTTC
CDR3: CASSQEQGDGYTF
D: -
J: TRBJ1-2
size: -
V: TRBV14

DNA: TGTGCCAGCGAGGACAGTAACTATGGCTACACCTTC
CDR3: CASEDSNYGYTF
D: -
J: TRBJ1-2
size: -
V: TRBV25-1

DNA: TGTGCCAGCAGCTTAGAGCGGGAAGCTTTCTTT
CDR3: CASSLEREAFF
D: -
J: TRBJ1-1
size: few
V: TRBV11-2

DNA: TGTGCCTGGAGTGTCAGGACCCACGAGGGTAATTCACCCCTCCACTTT
CDR3: CAWSVRTHEGNSPLHF
D: -
J: TRBJ1-6
size: -
V: TRBV30

DNA: TGTGCCAGCAGTCGGATCGTCTCTGGGGCCAACGTCCTGACTTTC
CDR3: CASSRIVSGANVLTF
D: -
J: TRBJ2-6
size: -
V: TRBV2

DNA: TGTGCCACCAGCAGAGGGGACACCGGCACAGATACGCAGTATTTT
CDR3: CATSRGDTGTDTQYF
D: -
J: TRBJ2-3
size: -
V: TRBV15